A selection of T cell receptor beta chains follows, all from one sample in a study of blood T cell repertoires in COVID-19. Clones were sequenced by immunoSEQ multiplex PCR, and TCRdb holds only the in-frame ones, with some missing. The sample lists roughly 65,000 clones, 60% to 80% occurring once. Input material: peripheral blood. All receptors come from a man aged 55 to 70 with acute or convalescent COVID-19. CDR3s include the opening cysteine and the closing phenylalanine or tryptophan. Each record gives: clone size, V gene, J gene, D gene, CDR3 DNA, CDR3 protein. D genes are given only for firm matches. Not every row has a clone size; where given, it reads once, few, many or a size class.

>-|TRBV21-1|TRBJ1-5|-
TGTGCCAGCAGCAAAAGGGCCCTTGGGAGGAATCAGCCCCAGCATTTT
CASSKRALGRNQPQHF
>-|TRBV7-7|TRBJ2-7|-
TGTGCTAGCAGCTTAGCTGGGCCCTACGAGCAGTACTTC
CASSLAGPYEQYF
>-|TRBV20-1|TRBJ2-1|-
TGCAGTGCTAGTATTGGCGGGGACTACAATGAGCAGTTCTTC
CSASIGGDYNEQFF
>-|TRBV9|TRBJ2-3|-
TGTGCCAGCAGCGAACCGGACAGAGTAAATACGCAGTATTTT
CASSEPDRVNTQYF
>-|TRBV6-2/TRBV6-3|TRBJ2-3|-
TGTGCCAGCAGTTACCACTCGAACAGGGTGAGGGCAGATACGCAGTATTTT
CASSYHSNRVRADTQYF
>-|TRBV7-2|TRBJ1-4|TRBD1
TGTGCCAGCAGCTCGACAGGGTTGGGTGAAAAACTGTTTTTT
CASSSTGLGEKLFF
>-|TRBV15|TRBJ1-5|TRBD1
TGTGCCACCAGCAGAGACCGGGACAGGGGGCTCGGGGTGGGTCAGCCCCAGCATTTT
CATSRDRDRGLGVGQPQHF
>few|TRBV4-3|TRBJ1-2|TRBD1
TGCGCCAGCAGCCAAGATTTGACAGGGAGGTCCCTCTATGGCTACACCTTC
CASSQDLTGRSLYGYTF
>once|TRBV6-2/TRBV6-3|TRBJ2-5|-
TGTGCCAGCAGCCCTGGACAGCGAACCCAAGAGACCCAGTACTTC
CASSPGQRTQETQYF
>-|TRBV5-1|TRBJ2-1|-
TGCGCCTTCTCCGGGGGTGCAGGGATCAATGAGCAGTTCTTC
CAFSGGAGINEQFF
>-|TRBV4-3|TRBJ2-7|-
TGCGCCAGCAGCCTTTCGGTAAACTACGAGCAGTACTTC
CASSLSVNYEQYF
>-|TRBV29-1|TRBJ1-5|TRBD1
TGCAGCGTTGCCTACCGCACAGGGGGAGAGGAGCCCCAGCATTTT
CSVAYRTGGEEPQHF
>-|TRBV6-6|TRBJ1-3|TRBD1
TGTGCCAGCAGTTGGGGGACAGGGAGACGAAACACCATATATTTT
CASSWGTGRRNTIYF
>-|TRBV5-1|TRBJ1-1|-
TGCGCCAGCAGCTTCACTGGGACACTGAACACTGAAGCTTTCTTT
CASSFTGTLNTEAFF